This passage covers 9 T cell receptor beta chains from one sample sequenced in a study of T cell responses to AZD1222 COVID-19 vaccine. Only in-frame clones appear in the TCRdb table, and some are missing; sequencing was by immunoSEQ multiplex PCR. This table holds some 180,000 clones, 85% to 95% found once. The sequencing here drew on peripheral blood, taken on day 0 of AZD1222 vaccination. These receptors were taken from an adult in good health.

The chain has TRBV7-9 and TRBJ1-3; D is ambiguous. This CDR3 comprises 18 residues. Germline CDR1 and CDR2: SEHNR and FQNEAQ (reference sequence). V was cut by 2 bases and J by 0 bases, with 17 bases left in between. The CDR3 region has the DNA TGTGCCAGCAGCTTATCCGGGCCCGGAACACTCTCTGGAAACACCATATATTTT. Its protein product is CASSLSGPGTLSGNTIYF.

The chain carries TRBV11-3 and TRBJ1-1; maybe TRBD1 (6 bases). V lost 5 bases, J lost 5 bases, and 9 bases lay in between. The CDR3 has 12 amino acids. CDR1 is SGHNT and CDR2 is YENEEA in the germline V gene. CDR3 residues: CASSQRGTEAFF. The CDR3 coding sequence is TGTGCCAGCAGCCAAAGGGGGACTGAAGCTTTCTTT.

The CDR3 nucleotides read TGTGCCAGTAGTTCAGCTAGCGGGGATAATGAGCAGTTCTTC. Residues: CASSSASGDNEQFF. This chain uses TRBV19 with TRBJ2-1, with 9 bases matching TRBD2. V trimming: 5 bases; J trimming: 7 bases; junction bases outside the gene matches: 6. This CDR3 has 14 amino acids. Germline CDR1 and CDR2: LNHDA and SQIVND (reference sequence).

The chain links TRBV5-4 to TRBJ1-1; possible D gene TRBD1, 5 bases. This CDR3 comprises 14 residues. Germline V gene lookup returns CDR1 SGHNT and CDR2 YYREEE (reference sequence). V lost 3 bases to trimming and J lost 0 bases, with 9 bases between them. CDR3 sequence reads: CASSWGVLNTEAFF. The CDR3 coding sequence is TGTGCCAGCAGCTGGGGGGTCTTGAACACTGAAGCTTTCTTT. Looking up the rest from reference TRBV5-4 and TRBJ1-1 gives the full variable domain: ETGVTQSPTHLIKTRGQQVTLRCSSQSGHNTVSWYQQALGQGPQFIFQYYREEENGRGNFPPRFSGLQFPNYSSELNVNALELDDSALYLCASSWGVLNTEAFFGQGTRLTVV.

This clone has a single count. V and J are TRBV12-3 or TRBV12-4 and TRBJ1-1; D remains ambiguous. Trimming left V 6 bases short and J 6 bases short, with 14 bases between. The CDR3 runs to 13 residues. DNA for the CDR3: TGTGCCAGCAGCACGAAGGGAACAGCTGAAGCTTTCTTT. Amino acid sequence: CASSTKGTAEAFF.

Remarks on this clone: A far more abundant clone sits one base away, making this likely a read error. The rearrangement joins TRBV11-2 to TRBJ1-1; 9 bases fit TRBD1. CDR1 is SGHAT and CDR2 is FQNNGV in the germline V gene. V was pared by 5 bases and J by 4 bases, with 2 bases of the junction left unmatched. This CDR3 region has 13 residues. The CDR3 is CASSPTGGTEAFF. The CDR3 region has the DNA TGTGCCAGCAGCCCGACAGGGGGCACTGAAGCTTTCTTT.

This sequence joins TRBV15 and TRBJ1-1; a possible D gene is TRBD1 (5 bases). Deletions cut 0 bases from V and 7 bases from J, with 15 bases between. Germline CDR1 LNHNV, CDR2 YYDKDF (reference sequence). CDR3 length equals 15 residues. Written as DNA, the CDR3 is TGTGCCACCAGCAGAGAGCGACCGGGAACAGGTGAAGCTTTCTTT. It yields the protein CATSRERPGTGEAFF.

This chain joins TRBV7-8 and TRBJ1-1, with 7 bases that match TRBD1. CDR1 is SGHVS and CDR2 is FQNEAQ in the germline V gene. V shed 5 bases and J 6 bases; nucleotides not matched to a gene: 12. CDR3 size: 15 residues. Written as DNA, the CDR3 is TGTGCCAGCAGCCCCCACCGGGACAGAATTGCTGAAGCTTTCTTT. This sequence encodes CASSPHRDRIAEAFF.

The chain couples TRBV5-6 to TRBJ1-4, with a weak D call TRBD1 (5 bases). Germline CDR1 and CDR2: SGHDT and YYEEEE. V lost 5 bases, J lost 8 bases, and 16 bases lay in between. This CDR3 has 14 residues. The CDR3 nucleotides are TGTGCCAGCAGATCCAGGGAGAGTGGGGAAAAACTGTTTTTT. The encoded protein is CASRSRESGEKLFF. Drawing the rest from reference TRBV5-6 and TRBJ1-4, the complete variable domain is DAGVTQSPTHLIKTRGQQVTLRCSPKSGHDTVSWYQQALGQGPQFIFQYYEEEERQRGNFPDRFSGHQFPNYSSELNVNALLLGDSALYLCASRSRESGEKLFFGSGTQLSVL.